This passage covers 10 T cell receptor beta chains from one sample sequenced in a study of cytomegalovirus exposure and HLA in healthy donors. TCRdb's copy holds only in-frame clones and misses some; the assay was immunoSEQ multiplex PCR. In the table there are some 150,000 clones, 88% of which are singletons. Sequencing used PBMCs. The receptors stem from a man younger than 30 in good health and CMV-seronegative.

DNA for the CDR3: TGTGCCAGCAGTTACGCTGGCAGGTTGAACACTGAAGCTTTCTTT. Its translation: CASSYAGRLNTEAFF. This chain links TRBV6-5 with TRBJ1-1; no firm D call. Germline values: CDR1 MNHEY, CDR2 SVGAGI. V was pared by 2 bases and J by 0 bases, with 10 bases between. The CDR3 contains 15 residues.

The chain has TRBV4-2 and TRBJ2-7; a weak D match, TRBD2 (6 bases). Looked up from germline, CDR1 is LGHNA and CDR2 is YNFKEQ. V gave up 5 bases and J gave up 2 bases, with 19 bases separating them. The CDR3 consists of 16 residues. The CDR3, as DNA: TGTGCCAGCAGCTCCGAAGTCCGGGACTCGCCCTACGAGCAGTACTTC. Protein sequence: CASSSEVRDSPYEQYF.

This clone was observed a few times. The chain couples TRBV7-8 to TRBJ2-3, with 11 positions matching TRBD2. Per the germline V gene, CDR1 is SGHVS and CDR2 is FQNEAQ. Trimming removed 4 bases from V and 4 bases from J; junction bases left unmatched: 1. The CDR3 totals 14 residues. Written as DNA, the CDR3 is TGTGCCAGCAGCTCGGGACTAGCGGCAGATACGCAGTATTTT. Protein: CASSSGLAADTQYF.

The chain joins TRBV7-9 to TRBJ1-1; a possible D gene is TRBD1 (5 bases). V lost 4 bases to trimming and J lost 4 bases, with 25 bases between them. This CDR3 has 18 amino acids. Germline assignment: CDR1 SEHNR and CDR2 FQNEAQ (reference sequence). DNA of the CDR3: TGTGCCAGCAGCTCCCCGATTGTAGGGGAGGACATAGGCACTGAAGCTTTCTTT. Translated: CASSSPIVGEDIGTEAFF.

This clone was picked up one time. The chain combines TRBV10-3 with TRBJ1-5; 8 bases map to TRBD1. Germline loops: CDR1 ENHRY, CDR2 SYGVKD. Trimming took 11 bases from V and 2 from J; bases not matched to a gene: 8. This CDR3 has 14 amino acids. CDR3 residues: CAGSSGGGNQPQHF. The CDR3 DNA sequence: TGTGCCGGCTCCTCAGGGGGCGGCAATCAGCCCCAGCATTTT.

This clone occurred once. The CDR3 DNA follows: TGTGCCAGCAGTGTCCCGGACTGGGACGGGACTTCCCAAGAGACCCAGTACTTC. Amino acids: CASSVPDWDGTSQETQYF. The chain links TRBV6-4 to TRBJ2-5; the D gene is possibly TRBD2 (6 bases). The CDR3 totals 18 residues. The V gene's germline CDR1 is MRHNA and CDR2 SNTAGT. Trimming took 4 bases from V and 1 from J, leaving 22 bases between them.

The chain employs TRBV12-5 and TRBJ1-2; the D is unclear. This CDR3 comprises 13 residues. Between the trimmed V and J ends, which lost 4 bases and 1 base, there was a span of 7 bases. Germline values: CDR1 LGHNT, CDR2 FRNRAP. The CDR3 sequence is CASGSTNNYGYTF. The CDR3 bases are TGTGCTAGTGGTTCCACAAATAACTATGGCTACACCTTC.

The rearrangement uses TRBV5-6 and TRBJ2-1; D might be TRBD2 (5 bases). The V gene lost 1 base and the J gene lost 5 bases, with 16 bases spanning the gap. The CDR3 extends over 16 amino acids. Germline CDR1 and CDR2: SGHDT and YYEEEE. The CDR3, as DNA: TGTGCCAGCAGCTTGTCTCCTAGCCTCCTTAACAATGAGCAGTTCTTC. It is translated as CASSLSPSLLNNEQFF. Complete variable domain (other parts from reference TRBV5-6 and TRBJ2-1): DAGVTQSPTHLIKTRGQQVTLRCSPKSGHDTVSWYQQALGQGPQFIFQYYEEEERQRGNFPDRFSGHQFPNYSSELNVNALLLGDSALYLCASSLSPSLLNNEQFFGPGTRLTVL.

The chain employs TRBV5-1 and TRBJ2-3; 13 nucleotides agree with TRBD2. With V trimmed by 0 bases and J by 5 bases, 6 bases remained unmatched. This CDR3 has 17 residues. Germline V gene sequence: CDR1 SGHRS, CDR2 YFSETQ. The CDR3 sequence: CASSLELAGGAGDTQYF. CDR3 nucleotides: TGCGCCAGCAGCTTGGAACTAGCGGGAGGGGCTGGAGATACGCAGTATTTT.

The chain uses TRBV6-4 and TRBJ1-2; 7 nucleotides align to TRBD1. The V gene end was trimmed by 5 bases and the J gene end by 2 bases; junction bases not matched to a gene: 14. This CDR3 has 17 amino acids. CDR1 is MRHNA, CDR2 SNTAGT, per germline. CDR3: CASSSNSRDRGNYGYTF. DNA for the CDR3: TGTGCCAGCAGTTCTAACTCCCGGGACAGAGGGAACTATGGCTACACCTTC.